These 19 T cell receptor beta chains originate from one sample sequenced in a study of blood T cell repertoires in COVID-19. The data were produced by immunoSEQ multiplex PCR, yet TCRdb's version contains in-frame clones alone and is incomplete. Here the sample spans 300,000 or so clones, about nine tenths being singletons. Sequenced sample: peripheral blood. The receptors were gathered from a man aged 45 to 65 with active or convalescent COVID-19.

The V and J genes are TRBV3-1 (or the pseudogene TRBV3-2) and TRBJ1-4; a weak D match, TRBD1 (6 bases). The length of the CDR3 is 14 residues. The V gene's germline CDR1 is LGHDT and CDR2 YNNKEL (reference sequence). The V gene lost 3 bases and the J gene lost 7 bases, with 12 bases spanning the gap. CDR3 protein: CASSHQGKGEKLFF. The CDR3, as DNA: TGTGCCAGCAGCCATCAGGGGAAGGGTGAAAAACTGTTTTTT.

This chain links TRBV3-1 (or the pseudogene TRBV3-2) with TRBJ1-5, with a weak D call TRBD1 (5 bases). V was shortened by 2 bases and J by 6 bases, with 17 bases between the two germline ends. CDR1 and CDR2 from the germline V gene are LGHDT and YNNKEL (reference sequence). The CDR3 is 16 amino acids. The CDR3 loop reads CASSQSGGGFGQPQHF. CDR3 DNA: TGTGCCAGCAGCCAAAGTGGTGGGGGGTTTGGTCAGCCCCAGCATTTT.

The gene calls are TRBV7-9 and TRBJ1-5; D remains unclear. Germline V gives CDR1 SEHNR, CDR2 FQNEAQ (reference sequence). The CDR3 is 15 amino acids. Trimming pared 2 bases from V and 2 bases from J, leaving 10 bases between. CDR3: CASSLQGGGNQPQHF. The CDR3 DNA follows: TGTGCCAGCAGCTTACAAGGAGGCGGCAATCAGCCCCAGCATTTT.

This chain uses TRBV30 with TRBJ2-1; 8 nucleotides match TRBD2. Trimming took 7 bases from V and 11 from J; bases not matched to a gene: 10. In germline, CDR1 is GTSNPN, CDR2 SVGIG (reference sequence). CDR3 size: 12 residues. The CDR3 sequence: CALLPGGVQQFF. DNA of the CDR3: TGTGCCTTGCTCCCGGGGGGGGTTCAGCAGTTCTTC.

The chain recombines TRBV19 with TRBJ1-5; D remains ambiguous. The length of the CDR3 is 13 residues. Trimming removed 6 bases from V and 0 bases from J, with 6 bases in between. Germline CDR1 reads LNHDA; CDR2 reads SQIVND (reference sequence). The chain's CDR3 is CASRTYSNQPQHF. In nucleotides, the CDR3 is TGTGCCAGTAGAACTTATAGCAATCAGCCCCAGCATTTT.

In its sample, this clone was seen a few times. The rearrangement joins TRBV28 to TRBJ1-2; D is unclear. Trimming shortened V by 4 bases and J by 6 bases, and 9 bases separated the two germline ends. CDR1 MDHEN and CDR2 SYDVKM come from the germline V gene. CDR3 length: 12 residues. The CDR3 is CASSSREDGYTF. CDR3 DNA sequence: TGTGCCAGCAGTTCCAGAGAGGATGGCTACACCTTC.

This clone was seen a handful of times. The genes are TRBV6-1 and TRBJ2-7, with a tentative D call TRBD1 (6 bases). This CDR3 has 16 amino acids. V lost 4 bases, J lost 7 bases, and 23 bases lay in between. Germline CDR1 and CDR2: MNHNS and SASEGT. The CDR3 sequence: CASSVSLDRQLGEQYF. The CDR3 DNA follows: TGTGCCAGCAGTGTTTCATTGGACAGACAGCTAGGTGAGCAGTACTTC.

CDR3 protein: CASSATPEERDTGELFF. DNA of the CDR3: TGCGCCAGCAGCGCGACCCCCGAGGAGCGGGACACCGGGGAGCTGTTTTTT. The V call is TRBV5-1, the J call TRBJ2-2; possibly TRBD2 for D (6 bases). CDR3 size: 17 residues. Germline V gives CDR1 SGHRS, CDR2 YFSETQ. Trimming left V 4 bases short and J 3 bases short, with 19 bases between.

The gene calls are TRBV5-8 and TRBJ1-2; D remains ambiguous. Germline CDR1 SGHTS, CDR2 YDEGEE. Between the trimmed V and J ends, which lost 2 bases and 2 bases, there was a span of 7 bases. The CDR3 contains 13 residues. The CDR3 loop is CASSFDKNYGYTF. The DNA for the CDR3 is TGTGCCAGCAGCTTCGACAAGAACTATGGCTACACCTTC.

V gene TRBV6-6 combines with J gene TRBJ2-3, with D perhaps TRBD2 (6 bases). Germline CDR1 MNHNY, CDR2 SVGAGI (reference sequence). Trimming cost V 5 bases and J 6 bases, with 24 bases left between them. The CDR3 consists of 17 residues. CDR3 nucleotides: TGTGCCAGCAGTCCCCGGTCGTATATGGCGGGAAGGGATACGCAGTATTTT. Translating gives CASSPRSYMAGRDTQYF.

The V gene is TRBV5-4, the J gene TRBJ2-7, with 8 bases matching TRBD1. V was pared by 4 bases and J by 0 bases, with 6 bases of the junction left unmatched. The germline gives CDR1 SGHNT, CDR2 YYREEE (reference sequence). The CDR3 runs 15 residues. Written as DNA, the CDR3 is TGTGCCAGCAGCCCCGGGACAGGAGCCTCCTACGAGCAGTACTTC. It specifies CASSPGTGASYEQYF.

The chain uses TRBV19 and TRBJ1-5; D is undetermined. This CDR3 has 16 residues. V shed 4 bases and J shed 2 bases, with 15 bases lying between them. The germline V gene encodes CDR1 LNHDA and CDR2 SQIVND (reference sequence). DNA for the CDR3: TGTGCCAGTAGTAGGGAGCCCGAGCGTGGCAATCAGCCCCAGCATTTT. Residues: CASSREPERGNQPQHF.

This clone was observed a single time. V gene TRBV7-9 combines with J gene TRBJ2-5; D is ambiguous. The CDR3 contains 13 residues. The V and J ends lost 3 bases and 5 bases respectively, with 10 bases between them. Germline V lookup: CDR1 SEHNR, CDR2 FQNEAQ (reference sequence). For the CDR3, the DNA is TGTGCCAGCAGCTTCCGGCCCGGGGAGACCCAGTACTTC. As protein: CASSFRPGETQYF.

The chain combines TRBV4-1 with TRBJ2-2; 10 bases align to TRBD2. The CDR3 sequence is 17 residues long. Germline CDR1 is MGHRA and CDR2 is YSYEKL. V gave up 6 bases and J gave up 4 bases; unmatched junction bases: 11. The CDR3 DNA reads TGCGCCAGCAGGGCGTCTAGCGGGAGTTCGGTCACCGGGGAGCTGTTTTTT. Amino acid sequence: CASRASSGSSVTGELFF.

V gene TRBV10-3 combines with J gene TRBJ2-3; no clear D. Germline V gene sequence: CDR1 ENHRY, CDR2 SYGVKD. Trimming took 0 bases from V and 2 from J, leaving 12 bases between them. CDR3 length equals 16 residues. CDR3 DNA: TGTGCCATCAGTGAGTCGACTGGCAGATACACAGATACGCAGTATTTT. Translated: CAISESTGRYTDTQYF.

The chain joins TRBV12-1 to TRBJ2-7; the table calls TRBD2, which could not be checked here. TRBV12-1 has pseudogene status. This CDR3 has 17 residues. This CDR3 reads CASSSRESYNPSYEQYF. CDR3 bases: TGTGCCAGCAGCTCCCGGGAATCCTACAACCCCTCCTACGAGCAGTACTTC.

The chain has TRBV12-3 or TRBV12-4 and TRBJ1-5; 7 bases line up with TRBD1. Trimming cost V 8 bases and J 4 bases; bases outside gene matches: 5. CDR3 length: 13 amino acids. CDR3 region: CASSGDSNQPQHF. CDR3 DNA: TGTGCCAGCTCGGGGGACAGTAATCAGCCCCAGCATTTT.

This chain joins TRBV7-3 and TRBJ2-2, with D possibly matching TRBD2 (6 bases). Trimming removed 5 bases at V and 6 bases at J, with 10 bases between. CDR1 and CDR2 (germline): SGHTA, FQGTGA. The CDR3 loop spans 13 amino acids. The CDR3 DNA is TGTGCCAGCAGCCCGACGGGGGCCGGGGAGCTGTTTTTT. It codes for CASSPTGAGELFF. Supplemented by reference TRBV7-3 and TRBJ2-2, the full variable domain reads GAGVSQTPSNKVTEKGKYVELRCDPISGHTALYWYRQSLGQGPEFLIYFQGTGAADDSGLPNDRFFAVRPEGSVSTLKIQRTERGDSAVYLCASSPTGAGELFFGEGSRLTVL.

This clone was seen once. The chain combines TRBV28 with TRBJ1-1; 8 nucleotides match TRBD1. This CDR3 is 17 amino acids long. Germline values: CDR1 MDHEN, CDR2 SYDVKM. Trimming cost V 3 bases and J 0 bases; bases outside gene matches: 9. This CDR3 reads CASSFSDRDAMNTEAFF. CDR3 coding DNA: TGTGCCAGCAGTTTCTCGGACAGGGACGCGATGAACACTGAAGCTTTCTTT.